A single T cell receptor beta chain is shown here with its context. Its antigen specificity is not known. Per-base qualities were not stored, and no clone one base away is much larger. This sample is part of a study of shared clonotypes between healthy human individuals (dated by TCRdb to the early 2020s). In the study overall: A few men and two women, aged 18 to 49 years, made up the cohort. Per donor, three plates each were used for CD4 naive and CD4 memory, two for CD8 naive, and one for CD8 memory. Different laboratories and diverse techniques were used to prepare libraries and sequence TCR repertoires, to increase sequencing depth and limit assay-specific biases. Between about 0.9 and 8.9 billion PBMCs per donor were obtained by leukapheresis. To estimate repertoire size and how much clonotypes are shared between individuals, the study performed deep sequencing of blood TCR repertoires from roughly five healthy adults.

Using the deep immunoSEQ assay, multiplex PCR amplified TCR CDR3 regions from genomic DNA. Extracted genomic DNA from each cell subset was spread evenly across all wells of several immunoSEQ 96-well plates, with each plate serving as a replicate. For sorted subsets, each replicate PCR was loaded with roughly 200 ng genomic DNA, equivalent to some 31,000 T cell genomes. The purified libraries were quantified using a Qubit 3.0 fluorometer, sized with a Bioanalyzer 2100, and then quantified again using the KAPA Library Quantification kit. Each immunoSEQ 96-well plate was sequenced on its own single-read 150-cycle Illumina NextSeq 550 flow cell. The study's processing was this. Because only junctional sequences without quality scores were contained in the immunoSEQ output, filtering matching that applied to full-length reads could not be performed. Sequences were annotated with PyIR, a Python wrapper for IgBLAST v1.9, using IMGT germline references to assign V/J genes and CDR3. Reads were filtered out if the reads had weak V/J assignments (E-value above 1e-6), no CDR3, stop codons, out-of-frame junctions, or ambiguous translated residues. A V3J clonotype was defined by an identical inferred V gene, J gene, and CDR3 amino acid sequence. Percentage overlap between repertoires was computed as shared unique clonotypes divided by the size of the smaller repertoire. RTK rarefaction, the Chao1 estimator, and Recon v2.1 estimates of unobserved clonotypes were used to assess repertoire richness. For all TCRbeta clonotypes obtained by the gDNA method from several donors, generation probabilities were computed with OLGA. TCRdb re-hosts the immuneACCESS table, in-frame sequences only. Its copies lack some clones; in the studies checked, an unresolved V gene accounts for under half of them, and the cause for the rest is not known. Clone size and V and J calls were adopted from that table, with D and trimming inferred from the DNA. The sample table lists 2 million to 2.5 million clones, less than 95% of them with a count of one. The ten largest clones represent about 1.1% of the sample.

CD8 naive samples were obtained by positive selection for CCR7 among CD45RO-negative cells, yielding a CD45RA+CCR7+ population from which TemRA cells were excluded. The donors were healthy, HIV-negative adults who had no recently reported acute infections or vaccinations. Every donor was a Caucasian adult residing in Nashville, Tennessee, USA. Blood was collected by leukapheresis, and PBMCs were isolated by Ficoll-Histopaque density gradient centrifugation and then cryopreserved in liquid nitrogen vapor phase. Purity and quantity of every magnetically sorted T cell population were checked by analytical flow cytometry. Genomic DNA was isolated from each sorted fraction and quantified by UV absorbance on a Nanodrop 2000c. The paper's findings and limits, for the study overall: Compared with non-shared clonotypes, the clonotypes found in all four sorted-subset donors had higher generation probabilities. When a handful of donors were compared, the shared fraction of clonotypes was roughly 5% for naive CD4, roughly 3.3% for naive CD8, more than 2% for memory CD4, and 0.35% to 0.4% for memory CD8. The genetic and exposure-history diversity represented was limited by the small number of donors. Naive subsets generally had larger estimated clonotype richness than memory subsets did. Sampling was restricted to blood, and TCR repertoires in tissues likely differ from the TCR repertoires found in blood. Pairwise subsampling led to the expectation that sequencing depth would affect the degree of clonotype sharing among donors. Rarefaction of sorted-subset datasets indicated incomplete sequencing despite the large sequencing depth.

Sequenced sample: naive CD8+ T cells sorted from blood. The intended sense of this specimen's cell subset or site label: CD45RA+CCR7+. The sequence was obtained from a man between 18 and 29 years old in good health.

The CDR3 loop reads CASSVPDTYYEQFF. The nucleotide sequence is given as TGTGCCAGCAGCGTCCCGGACACATATTATGAGCAGTTCTTC. The chain was built from TRBV9 and TRBJ2-1, and possibly TRBD1, on 5 matching bases. According to the germline V gene, CDR1 reads SGDLS and CDR2 reads YYNGEE. Its CDR3 holds 14 amino acids, cysteine through phenylalanine. Only the CDR3 part of the read is kept: 42 bases, read in frame from the first base. V is pared back by 2 bases and J by 8 bases, with 14 bases lying between the germline termini.